Listed below are T cell receptor beta chains from one sample, sequenced in a study of T cells in Graves' hyperthyroidism and ophthalmopathy. In TCRdb, the multiplex PCR reads were re-called with MiXCR into one record per CDR3 protein. The sample holds hundreds of thousands of distinct CDR3 sequences, around 19% seen once. The source material was blood. The receptors shown here come from a woman between 45 and 65 years old with Graves' hyperthyroidism that later progressed to Graves' ophthalmopathy. The conserved cysteine and the conserved F or W are not part of the CDR3 here.

v_call cdr3_aa
TRBV7-9 ASSLRTAYNSPLH
TRBV19 ASSIPPSTSYT
TRBV4-1 ASSQGDLNTEAF
TRBV7-8 ASSQDTGEDSPLH
TRBV20-1 SAEGTSRGGELF
TRBV3-1 ASSQVLLAGDSGNTIY
TRBV9 ASSVNLLPGTDTQY
TRBV30 AWRDGRGNQPQH
TRBV20-1 SAISAGTGNNSPLH
TRBV20-1 SARAFGKETQY
TRBV6-1 ASSGQVLSGNTIY
TRBV3-1 ASSQDLTGGPTSTDTQY
TRBV30 AWSVVDLTEAF
TRBV15 ATSRDAAFVGPGNTIY
TRBV18 ASSPGDRFRVYGYT
TRBV12-3/TRBV12-4 ASSDGFSYNEQF